Shown below are 19 T cell receptor beta chains from a single sample sequenced in a study of T cells in Graves' hyperthyroidism and ophthalmopathy. There were TCR beta CDR3 regions amplified from RNA transcripts. An initial round of RT-PCR targeting the TCR CDR3 relied on the HTBI primer set. TCRdb analysed the multiplex PCR reads with MiXCR anew, one entry per CDR3 protein. In the table there are nearly 750,000 distinct CDR3 sequences, 35% of which are singletons. What was sequenced was blood. The source of these receptors is a woman aged 35 to 49 with Graves' hyperthyroidism.

The chain has TRBV28 and TRBJ2-7; 8 nucleotides align to TRBD2. The CDR3 sequence is 15 residues long. V lost 7 bases to trimming and J lost 5 bases; unmatched junction nucleotides: 13. Germline V gene lookup returns CDR1 MDHEN and CDR2 SYDVKM. The CDR3 sequence: CASTGPGLGWNEQYF. For the CDR3, the DNA is TGTGCCAGCACCGGCCCGGGACTAGGTTGGAACGAGCAGTACTTC.

This clonotype appeared a few times. The chain recombines TRBV5-1 with TRBJ1-1; 8 nucleotides agree with TRBD1. Trimming took 4 bases from V and 7 from J; bases not matched to a gene: 6. The CDR3 has 13 residues. Germline values: CDR1 SGHRS, CDR2 YFSETQ. The CDR3 DNA reads TGCGCCAGCAGCCAAGTGGGACAGGATGAAGCTTTCTTT. Protein product: CASSQVGQDEAFF.

The V and J genes are TRBV19 and TRBJ1-1; D unresolved. Looked up from germline, CDR1 is LNHDA and CDR2 is SQIVND (reference sequence). Deletions cut 7 bases from V and 4 bases from J, with 16 bases between. The CDR3 is 14 amino acids. The CDR3 is CASTFQASSTEAFF. CDR3 nucleotides: TGTGCCAGTACCTTTCAGGCATCGAGCACTGAAGCTTTCTTT.

This clonotype was counted a few times. This chain uses TRBV3-1 with TRBJ2-7; D possibly corresponds to TRBD2 (5 bases). The V and J ends lost 1 base and 3 bases respectively, with 13 bases between them. CDR1 LGHDT and CDR2 YNNKEL come from the germline V gene (reference sequence). The CDR3 contains 15 residues. The CDR3 bases are TGTGCCAGCAGCCAAGGAGCGGACTCCCACTACGAGCAGTACTTC. Translation gives CASSQGADSHYEQYF.

This clonotype was observed at least ten times. This rearrangement joins TRBV29-1 to TRBJ1-2, with 8 nucleotides matching TRBD1. V shed 6 bases and J 6 bases; nucleotides not matched to a gene: 15. This CDR3 is built from 15 residues. From germline, CDR1 is SQVTM and CDR2 ANQGSEA. The CDR3 sequence is CSVEPNQGAGDGYTF. For the CDR3, the DNA is TGCAGCGTAGAGCCTAATCAGGGGGCGGGAGATGGCTACACCTTC. The whole variable domain, remainder taken from reference TRBV29-1 and TRBJ1-2, is SAVISQKPSRDICQRGTSLTIQCQVDSQVTMMFWYRQQPGQSLTLIATANQGSEATYESGFVIDKFPISRPNLTFSTLTVSNMSPEDSSIYLCSVEPNQGAGDGYTFGSGTRLTVV.

This clonotype occurred many times. This chain connects TRBV29-1 to TRBJ2-7; D is possibly TRBD1 (5 bases). CDR3 length equals 14 residues. Germline V gene lookup returns CDR1 SQVTM and CDR2 ANQGSEA. CDR3 amino acids: CSTRVGQGSYEQYF. The DNA for the CDR3 is TGCAGTACCCGGGTCGGGCAGGGTTCGTACGAGCAGTACTTC.

This clonotype turned up a few times. V gene TRBV20-1 combines with J gene TRBJ1-1; D is ambiguous. V was shortened by 4 bases and J by 2 bases, with 14 bases between the two germline ends. The CDR3 covers 14 residues. In germline, CDR1 is DFQATT, CDR2 SNEGSKA (reference sequence). The CDR3 sequence: CSAMAGVRNTEAFF. The CDR3 DNA follows: TGCAGTGCTATGGCCGGGGTCCGAAACACTGAAGCTTTCTTT.

This clonotype showed up just a few times. The rearrangement uses TRBV12-3 or TRBV12-4 and TRBJ1-1; unclear D gene. V gave up 3 bases and J gave up 1 base, with 9 bases separating them. The CDR3 contains 14 residues. This CDR3 reads CASSFRYTNTEAFF. CDR3 bases: TGTGCCAGCAGTTTTCGGTACACGAACACTGAAGCTTTCTTT.

Ten or more counts support this clonotype. The rearrangement joins TRBV7-9 to TRBJ1-2; D possibly corresponds to TRBD1 (5 bases). The V and J ends lost 4 bases and 2 bases respectively, with 14 bases between them. This CDR3 contains 15 residues. Germline values: CDR1 SEHNR, CDR2 FQNEAQ (reference sequence). The CDR3 loop is CASSSDTLRNYGYTF. The CDR3 nucleotides are TGTGCCAGCAGCTCGGACACTCTACGGAACTATGGCTACACCTTC.

This clonotype was seen many times. The gene calls are TRBV6-5 and TRBJ1-5; TRBD1 matches at 7 bases. Germline values: CDR1 MNHEY, CDR2 SVGAGI. The CDR3 runs to 13 residues. The trim removed 6 bases at V and 6 bases at J, leaving 5 bases unmatched. The CDR3 DNA is TGTGCCAGCAGACTAGGGGGCGGTCAGCCCCAGCATTTT. Residues: CASRLGGGQPQHF.

Ten or more counts support this clonotype. The chain carries TRBV7-9 and TRBJ1-2, with a tentative D call TRBD1 (5 bases). Trimming stripped 1 base from V and 4 bases from J, with 7 bases between. This CDR3 spans 13 amino acids. CDR1 and CDR2 from the germline V gene are SEHNR and FQNEAQ (reference sequence). This CDR3 is CASSLGQFYGYTF. In nucleotides, the CDR3 is TGTGCCAGCAGCTTAGGACAGTTCTATGGCTACACCTTC.

V is TRBV5-1 and J is TRBJ1-5; D not certain. Trimming took off 4 bases at V and 9 bases at J, with 14 bases between the two ends. CDR1 SGHRS and CDR2 YFSETQ come from the germline V gene. The length of the CDR3 is 13 residues. Here the CDR3 DNA reads TGCGCCAGCAGCCGGTCGGATGCATCGCCCCAGCATTTT. Translating it yields CASSRSDASPQHF.

CDR3 nucleotide sequence: TGTGCCAGCAGAATGACAGATACGTACGACGAGCAGTACTTC. It yields the protein CASRMTDTYDEQYF. The rearrangement links TRBV6-5 to TRBJ2-7; TRBD1 is a possible D gene (5 bases). From germline, CDR1 is MNHEY and CDR2 SVGAGI. The CDR3 contains 14 residues. The V end lost 6 bases, the J end lost 5 bases, and 17 bases lay between the germline ends.

This clonotype was observed a single time. V and J are TRBV5-1 and TRBJ1-5; a weak D match, TRBD1 (5 bases). Looked up from germline, CDR1 is SGHRS and CDR2 is YFSETQ. V lost 1 base and J lost 2, with 13 bases in between. CDR3 length: 16 residues. The CDR3 loop is CASSLIGAGRNQPQHF. The CDR3 nucleotides read TGCGCCAGCAGCTTGATCGGGGCAGGGCGCAATCAGCCCCAGCATTTT.

The gene calls are TRBV6-2 or TRBV6-3 and TRBJ1-5, with 7 bases lining up with TRBD1. V shed 2 bases and J 0 bases; nucleotides not matched to a gene: 13. The V gene's germline CDR1 is MNHEY and CDR2 SVGEGT. This CDR3 has 19 amino acids. This CDR3 reads CASSYSTGTAVYSNQPQHF. The CDR3 DNA is TGTGCCAGCAGTTACAGTACGGGGACAGCCGTTTATAGCAATCAGCCCCAGCATTTT.

V and J are TRBV7-3 and TRBJ2-5, with D perhaps given as TRBD1 or TRBD2 (5 bases each). V was shortened by 5 bases and J by 5 bases, with 15 bases between the two germline ends. This CDR3 comprises 14 residues. CDR1 SGHTA and CDR2 FQGTGA come from the germline V gene. DNA of the CDR3: TGTGCCAGCAGCCCAGGGACGGGAACGGAGACCCAGTACTTC. This gives the protein CASSPGTGTETQYF.

This clonotype was recorded at least ten times. Mismatch with germline at one junction end may stem from a read error. The chain is built from TRBV7-9 and TRBJ2-7, with D possibly TRBD1 on 5 matching bases. Germline V gene lookup returns CDR1 SEHNR and CDR2 FQNEAQ (reference sequence). There are 11 residues in the CDR3. CDR3 sequence (DNA): TGTGCCAGCAGCTTAGGACAGTTATGCTTCTTC. It encodes CASSLGQLCFF.

CDR3 DNA: TGTGCCAGCAGTTCAGACAGGTTCAACGGCTACACCTTC. This translates into CASSSDRFNGYTF. V is TRBV6-5 and J is TRBJ1-2, with D possibly matching TRBD1 (6 bases). CDR3 length: 13 residues. Trimming took 4 bases from V and 8 from J, leaving 14 bases between them. Germline CDR1 and CDR2: MNHEY and SVGAGI.

This clonotype has at least ten counts. The chain employs TRBV12-3 or TRBV12-4 and TRBJ1-5; D is unresolved. V dropped 2 bases and J dropped 1 base, with 6 bases sitting between them. The CDR3 contains 14 residues. CDR3 in DNA: TGTGCCAGCAGTTTACGTGTGAGCAATCAGCCCCAGCATTTT. Translation gives CASSLRVSNQPQHF.